These 18 T cell receptor beta chains were sequenced from one sample in a study of T cells in Graves' hyperthyroidism and ophthalmopathy. What was amplified from RNA transcripts were TCR beta CDR3 regions. RT-PCR in the first round (using the HTBI primer set) targeted the TCR CDR3. Using its own MiXCR run on the multiplex PCR reads, TCRdb lists one record per CDR3 protein. Of 500,000 to 600,000 distinct CDR3 sequences in the sample, nearly 20% were seen once. What was sequenced was blood. These TCRs come from a middle-aged man with Graves' ophthalmopathy.

This chain joins TRBV7-2 and TRBJ2-7; D is unclear. Germline V gene data show CDR1 as SGHTA and CDR2 as FQGNSA. The germline V and J ends were trimmed by 2 bases and 6 bases, with 14 bases remaining between them. The CDR3 covers 14 residues. CDR3 loop: CASSLMAAQLEQYF. The CDR3 DNA reads as TGTGCCAGCAGCTTAATGGCTGCCCAGCTCGAGCAGTACTTC.

This clonotype was detected a few times. The rearrangement uses TRBV19 and TRBJ2-7; TRBD1 is a possible D gene (5 bases). Germline V gene sequence: CDR1 LNHDA, CDR2 SQIVND (reference sequence). This CDR3 is built from 12 residues. Trimming removed 5 bases at V and 5 bases at J, with 10 bases between. This CDR3 reads CASSPQGDEQYF. For the CDR3, the DNA is TGTGCCAGTAGTCCCCAGGGTGACGAGCAGTACTTC.

This clonotype was seen many times. The gene calls are TRBV2 and TRBJ2-7; no firm D call. V was trimmed by 7 bases and J by 5 bases, leaving 15 bases between them. This CDR3 region has 13 residues. Germline lookup yields CDR1 SNHLY and CDR2 FYNNEI. The CDR3 region has the DNA TGTGCCAGCAAAAGGGATGAGGCTGACGAGCAGTACTTC. Its protein is CASKRDEADEQYF. Looking up the rest from reference TRBV2 and TRBJ2-7 gives the full variable domain: EPEVTQTPSHQVTQMGQEVILRCVPISNHLYFYWYRQILGQKVEFLVSFYNNEISEKSEIFDDQFSVERPDGSNFTLKIRSTKLEDSAMYFCASKRDEADEQYFGPGTRLTVT.

As regards this clonotype: A much larger clone lies one base from this, so it may be a read error. The chain recombines TRBV6-2 or TRBV6-3 with TRBJ1-1; D not resolved. V dropped 2 bases and J dropped 4 bases, with 14 bases sitting between them. Germline CDR1 is MNHEY and CDR2 is SVGEGT. The CDR3 has 15 amino acids. The CDR3 is CASSYNPGLGTEAFF. CDR3 DNA sequence: TGTGCCAGCAGTTACAATCCGGGGTTGGGCACTGAAGCTTTCTTT.

This clonotype showed up just a few times. This chain connects TRBV30 to TRBJ2-6; D is undetermined. Germline-derived CDR1 and CDR2 are GTSNPN and SVGIG (reference sequence). V lost 6 bases and J lost 0, with 15 bases in between. There are 16 residues in the CDR3. The DNA of the CDR3 is TGTGCCTGTCTGAGTGACAATCACTCTGGGGCCAACGTCCTGACTTTC. Translated: CACLSDNHSGANVLTF.

This clonotype was found a few times. This chain uses TRBV20-1 with TRBJ1-2; 7 bases line up with TRBD1. This CDR3 spans 16 amino acids. CDR1 DFQATT and CDR2 SNEGSKA come from the germline V gene (reference sequence). V lost 1 base and J lost 4; bases outside the gene matches: 12. This chain's CDR3 is CSARGRPGGDSYGYTF. CDR3 sequence (DNA): TGCAGTGCTAGAGGTCGCCCAGGGGGGGACTCCTATGGCTACACCTTC.

The rearrangement joins TRBV4-3 to TRBJ2-1; D gene unclear. V was trimmed by 0 bases and J by 7 bases, leaving 10 bases between them. Germline V gives CDR1 LGHNA, CDR2 YSLEER. The CDR3 length is 14 residues. CDR3 in DNA: TGCGCCAGCAGCCAAGATGTGGCTAGTAATGAGCAGTTCTTC. Residues: CASSQDVASNEQFF.

This clonotype was detected only a few times. V gene TRBV5-1 combines with J gene TRBJ1-1; tentatively, D is TRBD1 (5 bases). The CDR3 loop spans 15 amino acids. Germline lookup yields CDR1 SGHRS and CDR2 YFSETQ. The V end was cut by 0 bases, the J end by 3 bases, with 12 bases between. The CDR3 spells CASSLDRGMYTEAFF. As DNA, the CDR3 is TGCGCCAGCAGCTTGGACCGGGGGATGTACACTGAAGCTTTCTTT. The complete variable domain, with remaining parts taken from reference TRBV5-1 and TRBJ1-1, reads KAGVTQTPRYLIKTRGQQVTLSCSPISGHRSVSWYQQTPGQGLQFLFEYFSETQRNKGNFPGRFSGRQFSNSRSEMNVSTLELGDSALYLCASSLDRGMYTEAFFGQGTRLTVV.

This clonotype appeared many times. The chain uses TRBV7-2 and TRBJ2-7; TRBD2 matches 7 bases. Germline assignment: CDR1 SGHTA and CDR2 FQGNSA. The CDR3 consists of 14 residues. J lost 2 bases, V lost 2 bases, and 3 bases had no gene match. The CDR3 loop is CASSLWAGAYEQYF. CDR3 coding DNA: TGTGCCAGCAGCTTATGGGCGGGGGCCTACGAGCAGTACTTC.

This clonotype showed up just a few times. This chain links TRBV30 with TRBJ2-5, with D possibly matching TRBD1 (6 bases). The germline V gene encodes CDR1 GTSNPN and CDR2 SVGIG (reference sequence). Trimming took 4 bases from V and 5 from J, leaving 14 bases between them. This CDR3 contains 13 residues. The CDR3 protein is CAWNLQGGETQYF. The CDR3 nucleotides read TGTGCCTGGAACTTACAGGGCGGGGAGACCCAGTACTTC. The entire variable domain, with the rest obtained from reference TRBV30 and TRBJ2-5, is as follows: SQTIHQWPATLVQPVGSPLSLECTVEGTSNPNLYWYRQAAGRGLQLLFYSVGIGQISSEVPQNLSASRPQDRQFILSSKKLLLSDSGFYLCAWNLQGGETQYFGPGTRLLVL.

A few counts support this clonotype. This rearrangement joins TRBV5-1 to TRBJ2-5, with 8 positions matching TRBD2. Germline V CDR1 and CDR2: SGHRS, YFSETQ. The CDR3 loop spans 13 amino acids. V shed 7 bases and J 7 bases; nucleotides not matched to a gene: 9. Here the CDR3 reads CASGAGGEGTQYF. As DNA, the CDR3 is TGCGCCAGCGGCGCGGGAGGAGAAGGGACCCAGTACTTC.

This chain connects TRBV19 to TRBJ1-1; 10 positions agree with TRBD1. The CDR3 is 16 amino acids. Per the germline V gene, CDR1 is LNHDA and CDR2 is SQIVND (reference sequence). V gave up 4 bases and J gave up 5 bases; unmatched junction bases: 10. The DNA for the CDR3 is TGTGCCAGTAGTAAAGTGATGGGACAGGGGAAGACTGAAGCTTTCTTT. Translation: CASSKVMGQGKTEAFF.

The V gene is TRBV30, the J gene TRBJ1-5; D gene ambiguous. CDR1 is GTSNPN, CDR2 SVGIG, per germline (reference sequence). This CDR3 is 13 amino acids long. V shed 3 bases and J shed 6 bases, with 12 bases lying between them. CDR3 protein: CAWSRREVQPQHF. CDR3 DNA sequence: TGTGCCTGGAGCCGACGAGAAGTTCAGCCCCAGCATTTT.

In its sample, this clonotype was seen many times. The chain uses TRBV5-1 and TRBJ2-1; D not certain. Germline V gives CDR1 SGHRS, CDR2 YFSETQ. The CDR3 spans 13 residues. V shed 1 base and J shed 6 bases, with 8 bases lying between them. CDR3 residues: CASSLLVTNEQFF. CDR3 sequence (DNA): TGCGCCAGCAGCTTGCTAGTAACCAATGAGCAGTTCTTC.

This clonotype was seen only a few times. This chain connects TRBV2 to TRBJ2-7; D is ambiguous. In germline, CDR1 is SNHLY, CDR2 FYNNEI. The CDR3 has 11 amino acids. The germline V and J ends were trimmed by 6 bases and 3 bases, with 6 bases remaining between them. CDR3 sequence: CASRSIYEQYF. CDR3 in DNA: TGTGCCAGCAGGTCTATCTACGAGCAGTACTTC.

This clonotype has at least ten counts. The chain joins TRBV27 to TRBJ1-2; D possibly corresponds to TRBD1 (5 bases). The CDR3 loop spans 13 amino acids. Germline-derived CDR1 and CDR2 are MNHEY and SMNVEV (reference sequence). The V end lost 0 bases, the J end lost 6 bases, and 8 bases lay between the germline ends. The CDR3 sequence: CASSLSRRDGYTF. The CDR3 DNA follows: TGTGCCAGCAGTTTATCGCGCAGGGATGGCTACACCTTC.

The chain is built from TRBV19 and TRBJ2-1; a possible D gene is TRBD1 (6 bases). Between the trimmed V and J ends, which lost 9 bases and 0 bases, there was a span of 15 bases. Germline V gene sequence: CDR1 LNHDA, CDR2 SQIVND (reference sequence). The CDR3 covers 15 residues. The CDR3 region is CASTSDRSSYNEQFF. CDR3 DNA sequence: TGTGCCAGCACTTCCGACAGGAGCTCCTACAATGAGCAGTTCTTC.

This clonotype was recorded a few times. This chain links TRBV25-1 with TRBJ1-1; D gene ambiguous. V was shortened by 11 bases and J by 11 bases, with 15 bases between the two germline ends. Germline loops: CDR1 MGHDK, CDR2 SYGVNS. The CDR3 is 10 residues long. As DNA, the CDR3 is TGTGCCCTAAACCGGGCTTTGGCTTTCTTT. Amino acids: CALNRALAFF.